The sequence of this T cell receptor beta chain was determined in a study of T cell repertoires in cytomegalovirus infection. About the research overall: Indications of both CMV infection and matching HLA type were provided by public TCR beta signatures.

Note on this clonotype: Its antigen is unidentified.

TCRdb itself ran the reads through MiXCR, one entry per CDR3 protein. The table lists 230,000 or so distinct CDR3 sequences, approximately 40% of them singletons, with approximately 60% in the top ten. The study, taken as a whole, reports: Dominating the ex vivo response were TCR beta clonotypes that were CMV-specific and HLA-C-restricted.

The sequencing used CD8+ T cells from cultured PBMCs, collected from culture after CMV antigen stimulation. The source is a human donor in good health (CMV status not recorded). Some clones in this sample may be carry-over from other donors' samples.

CDR3: CASSFTALQYF. For the CDR3, the DNA is TGTGCCAGCAGCTTTACAGCCCTGCAGTATTTT. This chain connects TRBV7-9 to TRBJ2-3; D is unresolved. V lost 3 bases and J 11 bases, leaving 9 bases between the germline ends. The CDR3 covers 11 residues. Germline values: CDR1 SEHNR, CDR2 FQNEAQ (reference sequence).